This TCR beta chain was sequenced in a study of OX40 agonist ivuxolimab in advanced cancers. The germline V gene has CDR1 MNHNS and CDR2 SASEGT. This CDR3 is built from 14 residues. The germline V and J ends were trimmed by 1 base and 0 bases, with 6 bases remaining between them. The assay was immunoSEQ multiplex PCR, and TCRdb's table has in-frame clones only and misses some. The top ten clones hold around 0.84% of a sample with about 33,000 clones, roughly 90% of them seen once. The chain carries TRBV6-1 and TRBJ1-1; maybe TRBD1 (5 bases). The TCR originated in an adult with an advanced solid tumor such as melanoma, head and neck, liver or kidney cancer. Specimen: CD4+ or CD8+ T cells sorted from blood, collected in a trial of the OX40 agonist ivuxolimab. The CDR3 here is CASSEGTMNTEAFF. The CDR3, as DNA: TGTGCCAGCAGTGAAGGGACAATGAACACTGAAGCTTTCTTT.